This T cell receptor (beta chain) was obtained from a study of graft-versus-host responses after intestinal transplantation (dated by TCRdb to about 2021). Broadly, across the study: Recipients received multivisceral, liver-intestinal, or isolated intestinal transplants. Bulk TCR-beta CDR3 sequencing was used to track graft-versus-host and host-versus-graft alloreactive T cell clones in the graft, circulation and bone marrow after intestinal transplantation. All recipients received anti-thymocyte globulin induction followed by maintenance tacrolimus and steroids for approximately 3 years. Of the 20 to 30 intestinal transplant recipients enrolled in the cohort, one of whom was a retransplant, 3 patients without pretransplant specimens were excluded. Donor T cell macrochimerism was defined as a peak of at least 4% donor T cells among recipient peripheral blood mononuclear cells. Alloreactive clones were identified by sequencing pre-transplant mixed lymphocyte reaction products and comparing them with unstimulated pre-transplant donor and recipient T cells. Rather than being sequenced by the commercial service, samples from three later patients were sequenced in-house on an Illumina MiSeq and processed with MiXCR.

Overall results and qualifications from the work: GvH clones turned up in recipient bone marrow, with some appearing earlier in ileal mucosa or blood, a pattern consistent with an intestinal mucosal origin. Patients with donor T cell macrochimerism had high GvH to HvG T cell clonal ratios in their allografts. The relatively low number and heterogeneity of intestinal transplant patients limited the conclusions. Early after transplant, peak levels of circulating GvH clones were associated with declines in HvG clones.

Blood samples were collected up to 4 times in the first month after transplant and then at least monthly when available. Library creation used the immunoSEQ multiplex PCR assay. For most patients, genomic DNA was subjected to high-throughput TCR-beta CDR3 sequencing by Adaptive Biotechnologies. From the authors' description of their analysis: TCR sequencing data for some 17 patients were retrieved from Adaptive's ImmunoSEQ software; three other patients were processed with MiXCR and VDJtools. CDR3 nucleotide sequences shared by donor and recipient were removed because the origin of these sequences could not be assigned. At least 2-fold expansion over unstimulated cells and a minimum CFSE-low frequency of 0.002% (template counts) or 0.001% (read counts) were required for clones to be classified as alloreactive. Clones detected in sequenced pre-transplant spleen, lymph node, or MLR CFSE-low populations of the donor or recipient were defined as mappable. The cumulative frequency of alloreactive clones was calculated as a percentage of all sequences, weighted by copy number. TCRdb mirrors the immuneACCESS table, restricted to in-frame sequences. Some clones are absent from its copies; in checked studies, under half trace to an unresolved V gene, and the reason for the others is unknown. The V and J calls and clone size come from that table; D and trimming were worked out from the DNA. For this sample the table gives 90,000 to 100,000 clones, of which about 83% were detected only once. 1.4% of the sample comes from the top ten.

Compared with germline, V lacks 3 bases and J lacks 2 bases; bases without a gene match: 1. Looking up the germline V gene (reference sequence) yields CDR1 SGHNT and CDR2 YYREEE. The CDR3 holds 14 amino acids from the cysteine to the phenylalanine. The DNA shown is the 42-base CDR3, in frame from base 1. With respect to this clone: What this receptor recognizes is not known. Base qualities are not recorded, but no much larger clone differs from it by a single base.

The sequence came from a human patient who received an intestinal transplant, so some T cells may come from the graft donor. The sequencing used PBMCs, collected 255 days after intestinal transplant. In this chain, TRBV5-4 is recombined with TRBJ1-2, and TRBD1 aligns with 10 junction nucleotides. The CDR3 corresponds to CASSSDRGNYGYTF. The DNA sequence reads TGTGCCAGCAGCTCGGACAGGGGGAACTATGGCTACACCTTC.